The 12 T cell receptor beta chains presented below share a single source sample, sequenced in a study of T cell changes during pregnancy in multiple sclerosis. Data came from immunoSEQ multiplex PCR; TCRdb stores just in-frame clones and leaves some out. In the table there are tens of thousands of clones, 91% of which are singletons. This material consisted of CD4+ T cells from peripheral blood mononuclear cells, taken in the first trimester of pregnancy. The receptor source for this set is a female donor with multiple sclerosis, enrolled in a pregnancy study.

The V gene is TRBV10-1, the J gene TRBJ2-1; 9 positions match TRBD2. This CDR3 is 16 amino acids long. Germline V gene data show CDR1 as WNHNN and CDR2 as SYGVQD (reference sequence). Trimming removed 3 bases from V and 9 bases from J; junction bases left unmatched: 12. The CDR3 is CASSDPGLACQGEQFF. The CDR3 nucleotides read TGCGCCAGCAGTGACCCCGGACTAGCGTGTCAGGGTGAGCAGTTCTTC.

The V call is TRBV7-9, the J call TRBJ1-1; 9 bases agree with TRBD1. The CDR3 spans 18 residues. The germline CDR1 and CDR2 sequences are SEHNR and FQNEAQ (reference sequence). Trimming removed 0 bases from V and 1 base from J; junction bases left unmatched: 9. The CDR3 DNA reads TGTGCCAGCAGCTTAGCAGGTTGGGACAGGGCGACGAACACTGAAGCTTTCTTT. The encoded protein is CASSLAGWDRATNTEAFF.

The chain recombines TRBV18 with TRBJ1-1; TRBD1 might be the D (5 bases). The V gene lost 6 bases and the J gene lost 1 base, with 9 bases spanning the gap. The germline V gene has CDR1 KGHSH and CDR2 LQKENI. The length of the CDR3 is 13 residues. DNA for the CDR3: TGTGCCAGCTCCCCCCAGGGGAACACTGAAGCTTTCTTT. Its protein is CASSPQGNTEAFF.

V is TRBV13 and J is TRBJ2-3, with no clear D. With 5 bases removed from V and 2 bases from J, the gap between germline ends came to 5 bases. The CDR3 length is 12 residues. CDR1 and CDR2 (germline): PRHDT, FYEKMQ (reference sequence). The CDR3 loop reads CASSDITDTQYF. The CDR3, as DNA: TGTGCCAGCAGCGACATCACAGATACGCAGTATTTT. Based on the CDR3 plus reference TRBV13 and TRBJ2-3, the full variable domain is AAGVIQSPRHLIKEKRETATLKCYPIPRHDTVYWYQQGPGQDPQFLISFYEKMQSDKGSIPDRFSAQQFSDYHSELNMSSLELGDSALYFCASSDITDTQYFGPGTRLTVL.

The chain recombines TRBV11-3 with TRBJ2-2; unclear D gene. This CDR3 comprises 14 residues. The germline gives CDR1 SGHNT, CDR2 YENEEA. Trimming removed 2 bases from V and 7 bases from J, with 11 bases in between. CDR3 sequence (DNA): TGTGCCAGCAGCTTATACCTAGGTGACGGGGAGCTGTTTTTT. This gives the protein CASSLYLGDGELFF. Full variable domain (missing parts from reference TRBV11-3 and TRBJ2-2): EAGVVQSPRYKIIEKKQPVAFWCNPISGHNTLYWYLQNLGQGPELLIRYENEEAVDDSQLPKDRFSAERLKGVDSTLKIQPAELGDSAVYLCASSLYLGDGELFFGEGSRLTVL.

V usage is TRBV2 and J usage is TRBJ1-4; TRBD1 aligns across 7 bases. The trim removed 6 bases at V and 5 bases at J, leaving 6 bases unmatched. Germline assignment: CDR1 SNHLY and CDR2 FYNNEI. The CDR3 is 14 residues long. CDR3 nucleotides: TGTGCCAGCAGCGGGGACAGCGTGAATGAAAAACTGTTTTTT. Its protein is CASSGDSVNEKLFF.

V and J are TRBV11-1 and TRBJ2-3; TRBD2 matches at 12 bases. This CDR3 region has 18 residues. Germline CDR1 reads SGHAT; CDR2 reads FQDESV (reference sequence). Trimming cost V 5 bases and J 1 base; bases outside gene matches: 10. The CDR3 DNA reads TGTGCCAGCAGCCGAGGAACACTAGCGGGGGGTGGCACAGATACGCAGTATTTT. It encodes CASSRGTLAGGGTDTQYF. Drawing the rest from reference TRBV11-1 and TRBJ2-3, the complete variable domain is EAEVAQSPRYKITEKSQAVAFWCDPISGHATLYWYRQILGQGPELLVQFQDESVVDDSQLPKDRFSAERLKGVDSTLKIQPAELGDSAMYLCASSRGTLAGGGTDTQYFGPGTRLTVL.

The CDR3 here is CASSLLGLAGDYNEQFF. The DNA of the CDR3 is TGTGCCAGCAGCTTATTAGGACTAGCGGGGGACTACAATGAGCAGTTCTTC. V gene TRBV7-2 combines with J gene TRBJ2-1, with 13 bases fitting TRBD2. Germline CDR1 SGHTA, CDR2 FQGNSA. The CDR3 extends over 17 amino acids. V lost 2 bases, J lost 3 bases, and 4 bases stayed unmatched.

This chain's CDR3 is CASSFDRVANRSGNTIYF. The CDR3 DNA reads as TGTGCCAGCAGCTTCGACAGGGTTGCGAATCGATCTGGAAACACCATATATTTT. This sequence joins TRBV7-8 and TRBJ1-3; 7 bases line up with TRBD1. CDR1 is SGHVS, CDR2 FQNEAQ, per germline. V trimming: 3 bases; J trimming: 1 base; junction bases outside the gene matches: 12. The CDR3 totals 18 residues.

This chain connects TRBV7-3 to TRBJ2-3; 9 bases fit TRBD2. CDR1 is SGHTA and CDR2 is FQGTGA in the germline V gene. The CDR3 has 14 residues. V shed 3 bases and J 6 bases; nucleotides not matched to a gene: 4. CDR3 protein: CASSFAGGPDTQYF. In DNA form, the CDR3 reads TGTGCCAGCAGCTTCGCGGGGGGGCCCGATACGCAGTATTTT. Full variable domain (rest looked up from reference TRBV7-3 and TRBJ2-3): GAGVSQTPSNKVTEKGKYVELRCDPISGHTALYWYRQSLGQGPEFLIYFQGTGAADDSGLPNDRFFAVRPEGSVSTLKIQRTERGDSAVYLCASSFAGGPDTQYFGPGTRLTVL.

The chain carries TRBV5-1 and TRBJ1-6; 9 bases fit TRBD1. The V segment lost 0 bases and the J segment 7 bases; nucleotides outside the gene matches: 5. CDR1 is SGHRS and CDR2 is YFSETQ in the germline V gene. CDR3 size: 16 residues. The CDR3 DNA follows: TGCGCCAGCAGCTTGGTTGAGGGACAGGGAAATTCACCCCTCCACTTT. Amino acid sequence: CASSLVEGQGNSPLHF.

The chain uses TRBV10-3 and TRBJ2-3; maybe TRBD1 (6 bases). Per the germline V gene, CDR1 is ENHRY and CDR2 is SYGVKD. Deletions cut 11 bases from V and 0 bases from J, with 21 bases between. The CDR3 contains 16 residues. CDR3 residues: CAVQRNREASTDTQYF. In nucleotides, the CDR3 is TGTGCCGTGCAGAGAAACAGGGAAGCCAGCACAGATACGCAGTATTTT.